What follows are 11 T cell receptor beta chains derived from one specimen sequenced in a study of OX40 agonist ivuxolimab in advanced cancers. The repertoire was sequenced with immunoSEQ multiplex PCR; TCRdb's copy has only in-frame clones and lacks some. Among tens of thousands of clones listed, around 82% were seen once. Sequenced here: CD4+ or CD8+ T cells sorted from blood, sampled in a trial of the OX40 agonist ivuxolimab. The receptors originated from an adult with an advanced solid tumor such as melanoma, head and neck, liver or kidney cancer.

This clone is labeled medium-sized. This chain links TRBV7-6 with TRBJ2-7; D may correspond to TRBD1 or TRBD2 (6 bases each). Germline V gives CDR1 SGHVS, CDR2 FNYEAQ. Trimming stripped 1 base from V and 0 bases from J, with 19 bases between. This CDR3 is 18 amino acids long. The CDR3 region is CASSLGRPEGGSSYEQYF. The DNA for the CDR3 is TGTGCCAGCAGCTTAGGGCGTCCCGAAGGGGGGAGCTCCTACGAGCAGTACTTC.

The V gene is TRBV9, the J gene TRBJ2-4, with TRBD1 matching over 7 bases. Per germline, CDR1 SGDLS and CDR2 YYNGEE. With 4 bases clipped from V and 0 bases from J, the junction kept 4 bases outside the gene matches. CDR3 length: 15 residues. The CDR3 loop reads CASSMGQLAKNIQYF. Written as DNA, the CDR3 is TGTGCCAGCAGCATGGGACAGCTAGCCAAAAACATTCAGTACTTC. Variable domain in full (rest from reference TRBV9 and TRBJ2-4): DSGVTQTPKHLITATGQRVTLRCSPRSGDLSVYWYQQSLDQGLQFLIQYYNGEERAKGNILERFSAQQFPDLHSELNLSSLELGDSALYFCASSMGQLAKNIQYFGAGTRLSVL.

This chain links TRBV5-1 with TRBJ2-2; tentative D call: TRBD1 (6 bases). The CDR3 consists of 14 residues. Germline CDR1 and CDR2: SGHRS and YFSETQ. Trimming removed 2 bases at V and 7 bases at J, with 12 bases between. The CDR3 bases are TGCGCCAGCAGCTTACAGGGAATTGTCGGGGAGCTGTTTTTT. Protein sequence: CASSLQGIVGELFF.

The chain joins TRBV5-1 to TRBJ1-2; weak D call: TRBD1 (6 bases). CDR3 size: 14 residues. The V gene's germline CDR1 is SGHRS and CDR2 YFSETQ. The V and J ends lost 5 bases and 4 bases respectively, with 15 bases between them. CDR3 sequence reads: CASSPGGRGYGYTF. Here the CDR3 DNA reads TGCGCCAGCAGTCCCGGAGGCAGGGGCTATGGCTACACCTTC.

This chain connects TRBV2 to TRBJ1-3; D possibly corresponds to TRBD1 (5 bases). CDR1 and CDR2 from the germline V gene are SNHLY and FYNNEI. The CDR3 spans 19 residues. The germline V and J ends were trimmed by 6 bases and 4 bases, with 28 bases remaining between them. The CDR3 loop reads CASSEIGTWGWLGGNTIYF. CDR3 sequence (DNA): TGTGCCAGCAGCGAGATCGGGACCTGGGGGTGGCTTGGAGGAAACACCATATATTTT.

The genes are TRBV15 and TRBJ1-1, with D unresolved. The CDR3 runs to 14 residues. V was shortened by 4 bases and J by 1 base, with 10 bases between the two germline ends. Germline V gene lookup returns CDR1 LNHNV and CDR2 YYDKDF (reference sequence). The CDR3 here is CATSIFLGNTEAFF. DNA for the CDR3: TGTGCCACCAGCATTTTCCTGGGGAACACTGAAGCTTTCTTT.

V gene TRBV28 combines with J gene TRBJ1-2, with 9 nucleotides matching TRBD1. The CDR3 covers 17 residues. Germline CDR1 and CDR2: MDHEN and SYDVKM. V lost 5 bases, J lost 4 bases, and 14 bases stayed unmatched. This CDR3 reads CASSAPGQGVFVYGYTF. As DNA, the CDR3 is TGTGCCAGCAGTGCGCCGGGACAGGGTGTTTTTGTCTATGGCTACACCTTC.

The chain joins TRBV9 to TRBJ2-1; TRBD2 matches 7 bases. V was clipped by 0 bases and J by 5 bases; unmatched bases: 8. The CDR3 is made up of 16 amino acids. The V gene's germline CDR1 is SGDLS and CDR2 YYNGEE. As DNA, the CDR3 is TGTGCCAGCAGCGTAGCTTTGCGGGAGTTAGACAATGAGCAGTTCTTC. Amino acid sequence: CASSVALRELDNEQFF.

The chain is built from TRBV2 and TRBJ1-3, with 8 positions matching TRBD1. The germline gives CDR1 SNHLY, CDR2 FYNNEI. Trimming took 5 bases from V and 0 from J; bases not matched to a gene: 9. This CDR3 contains 17 residues. Written as DNA, the CDR3 is TGTGCCAGCAGTCGCGGACAGGGCGTTTTCTCTGGAAACACCATATATTTT. Translating gives CASSRGQGVFSGNTIYF. Full variable domain (missing parts from reference TRBV2 and TRBJ1-3): EPEVTQTPSHQVTQMGQEVILRCVPISNHLYFYWYRQILGQKVEFLVSFYNNEISEKSEIFDDQFSVERPDGSNFTLKIRSTKLEDSAMYFCASSRGQGVFSGNTIYFGEGSWLTVV.

This chain connects TRBV5-6 to TRBJ2-2, with D possibly being TRBD1 or TRBD2 (5 bases each). V shed 4 bases and J shed 5 bases, with 12 bases lying between them. Germline CDR1 SGHDT, CDR2 YYEEEE. This CDR3 region has 14 residues. The CDR3: CASSRGGRTGELFF. CDR3 coding DNA: TGTGCCAGCAGCCGGGGCGGCAGGACCGGGGAGCTGTTTTTT.

The rearrangement joins TRBV18 to TRBJ2-5; tentatively, D is TRBD2 (6 bases). Germline CDR1 and CDR2: KGHSH and LQKENI. The CDR3 spans 13 residues. V was trimmed by 2 bases and J by 6 bases, leaving 10 bases between them. CDR3 nucleotides: TGTGCCAGCTCACCATCGGAGGGTCAGACCCAGTACTTC. Translated, it gives CASSPSEGQTQYF. The complete variable domain, with remaining parts taken from reference TRBV18 and TRBJ2-5, reads NAGVMQNPRHLVRRRGQEARLRCSPMKGHSHVYWYRQLPEEGLKFMVYLQKENIIDESGMPKERFSAEFPKEGPSILRIQQVVRGDSAAYFCASSPSEGQTQYFGPGTRLLVL.